These 27 T cell receptor beta chains were sequenced from one sample in a study of CXCR3-negative and CXCR3-positive naive CD8 T cells. The authors made the TRB cDNA libraries by 5' RACE using UMI labels. TCRdb re-analyzed the 5' RACE reads; it lists each CDR3 protein once, without DNA. This sample's clone table lists roughly 40,000 distinct CDR3 sequences. Sequenced: memory CD8+ T cells from blood. These receptors came from a human donor in good health. Some clones in this sample may be carry-over from other donors' samples.

The rearrangement links TRBV28 to TRBJ2-3; TCRdb proposes TRBD1, but this gene call is untestable without DNA. The CDR3 has 12 residues. CDR1 MDHEN and CDR2 SYDVKM come from the germline V gene. CDR3 region: CASNGGADTQYF.

V is TRBV29-1 and J is TRBJ2-7; the TCRdb call, TRBD2, lacks DNA for checking. The V gene's germline CDR1 is SQVTM and CDR2 ANQGSEA. The CDR3 extends over 16 amino acids. This chain's CDR3 is CSVALVADETSAEQYF.

V usage is TRBV7-6 and J usage is TRBJ2-2. The CDR3 loop spans 14 amino acids. The germline V gene encodes CDR1 SGHVS and CDR2 FNYEAQ. CDR3 residues: CASSLLLDTGELFF.

The rearrangement uses TRBV4-2 and TRBJ2-7; TCRdb designates TRBD1, a call that cannot be tested without DNA. The CDR3 extends over 15 amino acids. Per germline, CDR1 LGHNA and CDR2 YNFKEQ. The CDR3 loop is CASSQETGGVNEQYF.

The CDR3: CASSKARKGGSYEQYF. The rearrangement uses TRBV21-1 and TRBJ2-7; there is no DNA to check the TCRdb D call of TRBD1. TRBV21-1 is deemed a pseudogene. This CDR3 contains 16 residues.

The CDR3 protein is CASRETGSTNEKLFF. The chain uses TRBV6-6 and TRBJ1-4; TCRdb gives TRBD1 as the D gene, but with no DNA this cannot be confirmed. Germline V gives CDR1 MNHNY, CDR2 SVGAGI (reference sequence). The CDR3 is 15 residues long.

The chain links TRBV29-1 to TRBJ2-3; no DNA is available, so the TRBD1 call from TCRdb remains unchecked. CDR3 length: 14 amino acids. Germline CDR1 is SQVTM and CDR2 is ANQGSEA. CDR3 loop: CSPDQGQSTDTQYF.

The CDR3 sequence: CSVSTGAAYEQYF. The V call is TRBV29-1, the J call TRBJ2-7; TCRdb designates TRBD1, a call that cannot be tested without DNA. This CDR3 contains 13 residues. The germline gives CDR1 SQVTM, CDR2 ANQGSEA.

The chain carries TRBV29-1 and TRBJ2-5. Germline V gene data show CDR1 as SQVTM and CDR2 as ANQGSEA. The CDR3 totals 13 residues. The CDR3 loop is CSVVSQSEETQYF.

V is TRBV23-1 and J is TRBJ2-4; no DNA is available, so the TRBD2 call from TCRdb remains unchecked. TRBV23-1 is an ORF; its function is uncertain. The CDR3 runs 15 residues. The CDR3 reads CASSQRRGAKNIQYF.

The chain carries TRBV7-9 and TRBJ1-1. The V gene's germline CDR1 is SEHNR and CDR2 FQNEAQ (reference sequence). CDR3 size: 13 residues. This CDR3 is CASSKPLNTEAFF.

The V and J genes are TRBV29-1 and TRBJ2-1; TCRdb calls TRBD2, which cannot be checked without DNA. CDR3 size: 12 residues. Germline V CDR1 and CDR2: SQVTM, ANQGSEA. CDR3 residues: CSVFGSYNEQFF.

This rearrangement joins TRBV7-9 to TRBJ1-2; TCRdb calls TRBD1, which cannot be checked without DNA. The germline gives CDR1 SEHNR, CDR2 FQNEAQ (reference sequence). The CDR3 spans 15 residues. The chain's CDR3 is CASSPPGQWSYGYTF. Combining the CDR3 with reference TRBV7-9 and TRBJ1-2 gives the whole variable domain DTGVSQNPRHKITKRGQNVTFRCDPISEHNRLYWYRQTLGQGPEFLTYFQNEAQLEKSRLLSDRFSAERPKGSFSTLEIQRTEQGDSAMYLCASSPPGQWSYGYTFGSGTRLTVV.

This clonotype ranks as medium-sized in terms of frequency. This chain links TRBV6-4 with TRBJ2-2; the D gene TCRdb calls, TRBD1, cannot be checked with no DNA. Germline V gene lookup returns CDR1 MRHNA and CDR2 SNTAGT. The CDR3 is 14 residues long. CDR3 amino acids: CATRTGRDTGELFF.

This rearrangement joins TRBV4-1 to TRBJ2-4; the TRBD1 assignment by TCRdb is unverifiable without DNA. Per germline, CDR1 MGHRA and CDR2 YSYEKL. The CDR3 runs to 19 residues. This CDR3 reads CASSQGRTGVYGSKNIQYF.

The chain combines TRBV29-1 with TRBJ1-1; TCRdb gives TRBD1 as the D gene, but with no DNA this cannot be confirmed. This CDR3 has 11 amino acids. Germline-derived CDR1 and CDR2 are SQVTM and ANQGSEA. The chain's CDR3 is CSVITGVGAFF. Full variable domain (remainder filled in from reference TRBV29-1 and TRBJ1-1): SAVISQKPSRDICQRGTSLTIQCQVDSQVTMMFWYRQQPGQSLTLIATANQGSEATYESGFVIDKFPISRPNLTFSTLTVSNMSPEDSSIYLCSVITGVGAFFGQGTRLTVV.

V and J are TRBV4-3 and TRBJ2-3; absent DNA, TCRdb's TRBD1 call cannot be checked. The CDR3 runs to 18 residues. CDR1 LGHNA and CDR2 YSLEER come from the germline V gene. The CDR3 sequence is CASSQDPPGSAQTDTQYF.

This chain links TRBV7-9 with TRBJ2-1; TCRdb calls TRBD1, which cannot be checked without DNA. CDR1 is SEHNR and CDR2 is FQNEAQ in the germline V gene (reference sequence). The CDR3 contains 17 residues. The CDR3 spells CASSSNQQGAWIYEQFF.

This chain uses TRBV7-8 with TRBJ1-1. The CDR3 consists of 13 residues. CDR1 is SGHVS and CDR2 is FQNEAQ in the germline V gene. CDR3 protein: CASSLMVNTEAFF.

This sequence joins TRBV4-1 and TRBJ2-3. This CDR3 comprises 12 residues. Germline CDR1 reads MGHRA; CDR2 reads YSYEKL. CDR3 amino acids: CASSQASDTQYF.

The rearrangement links TRBV4-1 to TRBJ1-1; the TRBD1 assignment by TCRdb is unverifiable without DNA. CDR1 and CDR2 from the germline V gene are MGHRA and YSYEKL. This CDR3 has 14 amino acids. CDR3: CASSQGSGGIEAFF.

The rearrangement joins TRBV20-1 to TRBJ2-5; with no DNA, the TCRdb D assignment of TRBD2 cannot be verified. Germline V gives CDR1 DFQATT, CDR2 SNEGSKA (reference sequence). The CDR3 length is 15 residues. The CDR3 sequence: CSARRRTSGRETQYF.

The chain has TRBV20-1 and TRBJ2-1; TCRdb's D call, TRBD1, is unchecked because there is no DNA. The germline V gene encodes CDR1 DFQATT and CDR2 SNEGSKA (reference sequence). This CDR3 is built from 16 residues. This chain's CDR3 is CSARDMGGAELNEQFF.

The V gene is TRBV29-1, the J gene TRBJ1-1. The CDR3 is made up of 12 amino acids. The V gene's germline CDR1 is SQVTM and CDR2 ANQGSEA. CDR3 sequence: CSVDSLNTEAFF.

The chain uses TRBV27 and TRBJ2-7; TCRdb's assignment of TRBD1 cannot be checked, as there is no DNA. Germline CDR1 reads MNHEY; CDR2 reads SMNVEV (reference sequence). This CDR3 has 16 residues. The CDR3 here is CASSPSLGGITYEQYF.

This chain connects TRBV6-2 or TRBV6-3 to TRBJ2-1; with no DNA, the TCRdb D assignment of TRBD1 cannot be verified. Germline-derived CDR1 and CDR2 are MNHEY and SVGEGT. The CDR3 has 12 amino acids. The CDR3 loop reads CAILGQYNEQFF.

This chain connects TRBV7-3 to TRBJ1-1. The CDR3 loop spans 14 amino acids. Germline loops: CDR1 SGHTA, CDR2 FQGTGA. The CDR3 here is CASSFNHAITEAFF. The whole variable domain, remainder taken from reference TRBV7-3 and TRBJ1-1, is GAGVSQTPSNKVTEKGKYVELRCDPISGHTALYWYRQSLGQGPEFLIYFQGTGAADDSGLPNDRFFAVRPEGSVSTLKIQRTERGDSAVYLCASSFNHAITEAFFGQGTRLTVV.